These 29 T cell receptor beta chains were sequenced from one sample in a study of cytomegalovirus exposure and HLA in healthy donors. PCR employed 60 Vbeta and 13 Jbeta primers. Some clones are missing from TCRdb's copy, which holds only in-frame ones; the method was immunoSEQ multiplex PCR. Of roughly 100,000 clones in the sample, over 65% were seen once. The sample consisted of PBMCs. Receptors were obtained from a woman aged 40 to 55 in good health and CMV-seronegative.

V is TRBV7-9 and J is TRBJ2-7, with 10 bases lining up with TRBD2. Germline V CDR1 and CDR2: SEHNR, FQNEAQ (reference sequence). V dropped 2 bases and J dropped 5; count of bases not matched to a gene: 6. The CDR3 is 15 amino acids. The CDR3, as DNA: TGTGCCAGCAGCTTAAGAGCGGGAGGGCTCAACGAGCAGTACTTC. Translated, it gives CASSLRAGGLNEQYF.

This chain uses TRBV5-6 with TRBJ2-5; D not resolved. CDR3 length: 13 residues. V was cut by 1 base and J by 5 bases, with 9 bases left in between. Germline loops: CDR1 SGHDT, CDR2 YYEEEE. The CDR3 DNA reads as TGTGCCAGCAGCTTGCCCCACTTGGAGACCCAGTACTTC. This sequence encodes CASSLPHLETQYF.

The genes are TRBV6-5 and TRBJ2-1, with no clear D. CDR3 length: 14 amino acids. Germline V gene sequence: CDR1 MNHEY, CDR2 SVGAGI. The ends were cut back, 6 bases at V and 1 base at J, with 10 bases in the middle. CDR3 sequence reads: CASRRRPSYNEQFF. The CDR3 DNA reads TGTGCCAGCAGACGCAGGCCGTCCTACAATGAGCAGTTCTTC.

The chain combines TRBV15 with TRBJ2-1; TRBD2 agrees at 12 bases. The germline CDR1 and CDR2 sequences are LNHNV and YYDKDF (reference sequence). The CDR3 has 21 residues. V shed 3 bases and J 3 bases; nucleotides not matched to a gene: 18. CDR3 nucleotides: TGTGCCACCAGCAGTCTAGCGGGAGGGCCTGTGAAGAAAAAGGACTACAATGAGCAGTTCTTC. Protein product: CATSSLAGGPVKKKDYNEQFF. Drawing the rest from reference TRBV15 and TRBJ2-1, the complete variable domain is DAMVIQNPRYQVTQFGKPVTLSCSQTLNHNVMYWYQQKSSQAPKLLFHYYDKDFNNEADTPDNFQSRRPNTSFCFLDIRSPGLGDTAMYLCATSSLAGGPVKKKDYNEQFFGPGTRLTVL.

The chain has TRBV7-2 and TRBJ2-4; maybe TRBD1 (6 bases). The CDR3 runs to 17 residues. Trimming pared 5 bases from V and 0 bases from J, leaving 17 bases between. Per the germline V gene, CDR1 is SGHTA and CDR2 is FQGNSA. The CDR3 nucleotides read TGTGCCAGCAGCCTCCGACAGGCCGCCCAAGCCAAAAACATTCAGTACTTC. This encodes CASSLRQAAQAKNIQYF.

This clone occurred a few times. The chain employs TRBV30 and TRBJ2-3; the D is unclear. Looked up from germline, CDR1 is GTSNPN and CDR2 is SVGIG (reference sequence). CDR3 length: 12 residues. V was trimmed by 3 bases and J by 8 bases, leaving 12 bases between them. Here the CDR3 DNA reads TGTGCCTGGAGCCCCATTGTGAGTACGCAGTATTTT. This codes for CAWSPIVSTQYF.

J is TRBJ1-4 and V is TRBV4-2, with D possibly TRBD1 on 6 matching bases. The germline CDR1 and CDR2 sequences are LGHNA and YNFKEQ. This CDR3 has 16 amino acids. Trimming pared 4 bases from V and 6 bases from J, leaving 18 bases between. The CDR3 region has the DNA TGTGCCAGCAGCCTACGACCAGGGGATGTAGATGAAAAACTGTTTTTT. It translates to CASSLRPGDVDEKLFF.

This sequence joins TRBV7-8 and TRBJ2-7; tentatively, D is TRBD1 (5 bases). V gave up 5 bases and J gave up 1 base, with 12 bases separating them. This CDR3 is built from 14 residues. CDR1 and CDR2 from the germline V gene are SGHVS and FQNEAQ. The CDR3 coding sequence is TGTGCCAGCAGCCTAGGACATAGTTCCTACGAGCAGTACTTC. It yields the protein CASSLGHSSYEQYF.

The chain employs TRBV6-6 and TRBJ2-7; D is perhaps TRBD1 (6 bases). The CDR3 is made up of 13 amino acids. CDR1 is MNHNY and CDR2 is SVGAGI in the germline V gene (reference sequence). V dropped 2 bases and J dropped 3 bases, with 8 bases sitting between them. Here the CDR3 DNA reads TGTGCCAGCAGTTACCCACAGGGCTACGAGCAGTACTTC. Translating it yields CASSYPQGYEQYF.

The rearrangement links TRBV4-1 to TRBJ1-1, with 11 nucleotides matching TRBD1. Germline CDR1 is MGHRA and CDR2 is YSYEKL. The V segment lost 1 base and the J segment 4 bases; nucleotides outside the gene matches: 11. CDR3 length equals 18 residues. The CDR3 DNA follows: TGCGCCAGCAGCCAAGTTCACGGGGGGGGACAGGGGGTCACTGAAGCTTTCTTT. This translates into CASSQVHGGGQGVTEAFF.

The chain employs TRBV4-3 and TRBJ2-7; D perhaps matches TRBD1 (6 bases). The CDR3 sequence is 14 residues long. V lost 1 base to trimming and J lost 2 bases, with 9 bases between them. Germline V gives CDR1 LGHNA, CDR2 YSLEER. CDR3 DNA sequence: TGCGCCAGCAGCCAAGTACAGGGCACCTACGAGCAGTACTTC. Translation gives CASSQVQGTYEQYF.

The genes are TRBV27 and TRBJ2-7; tentatively, D is TRBD1 (5 bases). Germline CDR1 and CDR2: MNHEY and SMNVEV (reference sequence). V was pared by 3 bases and J by 3 bases, with 12 bases between. The CDR3 runs to 14 residues. The CDR3 region is CASSFQGVGYEQYF. CDR3 sequence (DNA): TGTGCCAGCAGTTTTCAAGGGGTTGGCTACGAGCAGTACTTC.

The chain is built from TRBV5-4 and TRBJ2-3; 11 nucleotides align to TRBD1. The V gene end was trimmed by 4 bases and the J gene end by 3 bases; junction bases not matched to a gene: 4. CDR3 length equals 15 residues. Germline CDR1 reads SGHNT; CDR2 reads YYREEE (reference sequence). The CDR3 region has the DNA TGTGCCAGCAGCCCCCGGGACAGGGGGACAGATACGCAGTATTTT. Protein sequence: CASSPRDRGTDTQYF.

The chain links TRBV7-6 to TRBJ1-4, with D maybe TRBD1 (5 bases). The CDR3 length is 14 residues. In germline, CDR1 is SGHVS, CDR2 FNYEAQ. V was cut by 4 bases and J by 2 bases, with 8 bases left in between. CDR3 bases: TGTGCCAGCAGCTCAGGGCCCACTAATGAAAAACTGTTTTTT. Translating it yields CASSSGPTNEKLFF.

V and J are TRBV7-2 and TRBJ2-7, with D possibly matching TRBD1 (7 bases). Germline CDR1 and CDR2: SGHTA and FQGNSA. The CDR3 sequence is 15 residues long. The V and J ends lost 4 bases and 4 bases respectively, with 17 bases between them. The CDR3: CASSSGSRGAYEQYF. CDR3 bases: TGTGCCAGCAGCTCCGGCTCCAGGGGGGCATACGAGCAGTACTTC.

The chain uses TRBV10-3 and TRBJ2-3; D is uncertain. The germline V gene has CDR1 ENHRY and CDR2 SYGVKD. The CDR3 contains 13 residues. V gave up 0 bases and J gave up 5 bases, with 6 bases separating them. The CDR3, as DNA: TGTGCCATCAGTGAGTCGGAGTTAGATACGCAGTATTTT. This encodes CAISESELDTQYF.

The rearrangement links TRBV9 to TRBJ2-2; 7 nucleotides agree with TRBD2. The CDR3 runs 16 residues. Germline values: CDR1 SGDLS, CDR2 YYNGEE. The J segment lost 5 bases and the V segment lost 0 bases, leaving 7 bases of the junction unmatched. The CDR3 DNA sequence: TGTGCCAGCAGCGTAGACGCGGGAGCTGGAACCGGGGAGCTGTTTTTT. Translated: CASSVDAGAGTGELFF.

The chain has TRBV7-9 and TRBJ1-2; 8 bases agree with TRBD1. Germline V lookup: CDR1 SEHNR, CDR2 FQNEAQ (reference sequence). The CDR3 totals 15 residues. With V trimmed by 0 bases and J by 8 bases, 8 bases remained unmatched. The CDR3 coding sequence is TGTGCCAGCAGCTTAGCGACAGGGGCGGCGGGGGGCTACACCTTC. It codes for CASSLATGAAGGYTF.

The V call is TRBV9, the J call TRBJ1-4; D not resolved. CDR3 size: 14 residues. Germline V gene sequence: CDR1 SGDLS, CDR2 YYNGEE. The germline V and J ends were trimmed by 0 bases and 3 bases, with 6 bases remaining between them. DNA of the CDR3: TGTGCCAGCAGCGTAGGGCCCCCTAATGAAAAACTGTTTTTT. It translates to CASSVGPPNEKLFF.

The sample holds one count of this clone. This chain connects TRBV14 to TRBJ1-6, with D unclear. V lost 4 bases, J lost 11 bases, and 18 bases lay in between. The CDR3 is made up of 15 amino acids. Germline CDR1 reads SGHDN; CDR2 reads FVKESK. The CDR3 coding sequence is TGTGCCAGCAGCCCGCTAGCGGGCAGAGCGACACCCCTCCACTTT. It encodes CASSPLAGRATPLHF. The full variable domain, completed using reference TRBV14 and TRBJ1-6, is EAGVTQFPSHSVIEKGQTVTLRCDPISGHDNLYWYRRVMGKEIKFLLHFVKESKQDESGMPNNRFLAERTGGTYSTLKVQPAELEDSGVYFCASSPLAGRATPLHFGNGTRLTVT.

The rearrangement joins TRBV27 to TRBJ2-7; 9 bases map to TRBD1. Germline lookup yields CDR1 MNHEY and CDR2 SMNVEV (reference sequence). V dropped 4 bases and J dropped 3; count of bases not matched to a gene: 7. The CDR3 has 15 amino acids. DNA for the CDR3: TGTGCCAGCAGTTCCCCCGGGACAGGGTACTACGAGCAGTACTTC. Encoded protein: CASSSPGTGYYEQYF.

The chain uses TRBV15 and TRBJ1-1; unclear D gene. Germline V gene lookup returns CDR1 LNHNV and CDR2 YYDKDF (reference sequence). This CDR3 has 16 amino acids. V dropped 5 bases and J dropped 12 bases, with 28 bases sitting between them. The chain's CDR3 is CATSSYGRVLRGVTFF. CDR3 DNA sequence: TGTGCCACCAGCTCCTACGGAAGGGTCCTGCGGGGTGTGACTTTCTTT.

A single count supports this clone. The chain recombines TRBV7-2 with TRBJ2-1, with 9 bases that match TRBD2. Per germline, CDR1 SGHTA and CDR2 FQGNSA. The junction had 10 bases not matched to a gene; V was cut back by 5 bases and J by 8 bases. The CDR3 length is 15 residues. CDR3: CASSMAGLASDEQFF. Here the CDR3 DNA reads TGTGCCAGCAGCATGGCGGGACTAGCTTCCGATGAGCAGTTCTTC.

This clone was found once. The V gene is TRBV28, the J gene TRBJ2-7; 10 nucleotides align to TRBD1. This CDR3 spans 14 amino acids. With V trimmed by 3 bases and J by 4 bases, 3 bases remained unmatched. Per germline, CDR1 MDHEN and CDR2 SYDVKM. The CDR3, as DNA: TGTGCCAGCAGTTTTCGGGACAGGGGATACGAGCAGTACTTC. It specifies CASSFRDRGYEQYF.

The V call is TRBV19, the J call TRBJ1-3; a possible D gene is TRBD1 (5 bases). The ends were cut back, 7 bases at V and 0 bases at J, with 13 bases in the middle. This CDR3 comprises 15 residues. The germline V gene has CDR1 LNHDA and CDR2 SQIVND (reference sequence). Here the CDR3 reads CASKQGALSGNTIYF. For the CDR3, the DNA is TGTGCCAGTAAACAAGGGGCCCTCTCTGGAAACACCATATATTTT. Looking up the rest from reference TRBV19 and TRBJ1-3 gives the full variable domain: DGGITQSPKYLFRKEGQNVTLSCEQNLNHDAMYWYRQDPGQGLRLIYYSQIVNDFQKGDIAEGYSVSREKKESFPLTVTSAQKNPTAFYLCASKQGALSGNTIYFGEGSWLTVV.

The gene calls are TRBV28 and TRBJ2-1, with TRBD1 matching 9 bases. Germline-derived CDR1 and CDR2 are MDHEN and SYDVKM. The CDR3 runs 18 residues. The trim removed 2 bases at V and 2 bases at J, leaving 10 bases unmatched. This CDR3 reads CASSLAPGTGRAYNEQFF. In nucleotides, the CDR3 is TGTGCCAGCAGTTTAGCTCCCGGGACAGGGCGAGCCTACAATGAGCAGTTCTTC.

This chain connects TRBV28 to TRBJ2-7; a possible D gene is TRBD2 (5 bases). The CDR3 is made up of 14 amino acids. Trimming took 3 bases from V and 0 from J, leaving 9 bases between them. CDR1 and CDR2 (germline): MDHEN, SYDVKM. CDR3 region: CASSLEALSYEQYF. In DNA form, the CDR3 reads TGTGCCAGCAGTTTGGAGGCCCTCTCCTACGAGCAGTACTTC.

The CDR3 spells CASRQANYGYTF. CDR3 sequence (DNA): TGTGCCAGCAGACAGGCTAACTATGGCTACACCTTC. The chain has TRBV6-5 and TRBJ1-2; D might be TRBD1 (5 bases). The V end was cut by 6 bases, the J end by 0 bases, with 5 bases between. The CDR3 runs to 12 residues. Germline V gene lookup returns CDR1 MNHEY and CDR2 SVGAGI.

This clone is a singleton in its sample. The chain has TRBV7-2 and TRBJ1-4; 7 bases map to TRBD1. This CDR3 has 15 amino acids. The V gene's germline CDR1 is SGHTA and CDR2 FQGNSA. The V and J ends lost 5 bases and 4 bases, in that order; junction bases with no gene match: 7. The CDR3 region is CASSPQTGSNEKLFF. The CDR3 coding sequence is TGTGCCAGCAGCCCACAGACAGGGAGTAATGAAAAACTGTTTTTT.